The source of this TCR beta chain is a study of T cell responses to AZD1222 COVID-19 vaccine (dated by TCRdb to about 2021). With regard to the full study: AZD1222 recipients whose second dose came at about 4 weeks and those whose second dose came at about 12 weeks were combined into one group, since spike-specific TCR depth and breadth did not differ between the two schedules. TCR sequencing was performed for 230 to 250 trial participants, of whom some 200 were given two doses of AZD1222 and some 26 were given two doses of MenACWY control vaccine. Enrollment into the trials was organized by age into subgroups of 18-55, 56-69 and 70-plus years, and those subgroups contained roughly 140, 27 and 60 TCR-sequenced participants, respectively. Results and caveats for the whole study, not just this receptor: Only five to seven AZD1222 recipients were SARS-CoV-2 seropositive at baseline, limiting conclusions about previously exposed vaccinees. Because no day 14 peak-response samples were available, repertoires were characterized only after the peak T cell response. CD4 TCRs associated with the vaccine covered the entire spike protein, and the dominant responses were in regions 160-218 and 743-854. In the small 56-69-year group, the increase in depth fell short of significance, most likely because of low power. After two AZD1222 doses, both the breadth and the depth of spike-specific TCRs were significantly higher than at day 0 and than in MenACWY recipients. Reportedly, close to half of the unique spike-specific TCRs recognized epitopes lying outside the regions that are mutated in the B.1.351 and B.1.1.7 variants. Participants were mostly white British, with more females than males. The authors suggested clonal diversity may have been underestimated.

Sample time point, as interpreted from the label and publication: baseline before first vaccination. The vaccinee samples were drawn from two UK trials, COV001 and COV002, one of which was a single-blind randomized controlled phase 2/3 trial testing AZD1222 (ChAdOx1 nCoV-19) in healthy adults. Trial participant PBMC samples were collected at day 0 and day 28 after the second dose for TCRbeta chain sequencing. The CDR3 runs 14 amino acids, cysteine and phenylalanine included. Solely the CDR3 DNA is kept, with 42 bases framed from the first base. V is cut back by 4 bases and J by 4 bases, with 8 bases in the junction unmatched. The germline V gene (reference sequence) yields SGHNT for CDR1 and YYREEE for CDR2. The CDR3 regions of human TCRbeta chains were analyzed by immunosequencing. The source study handled its data this way. TCRs in the repertoires were compared against a reference library of SARS-CoV-2-specific TCRs that had been generated with the MIRA antigen-specificity platform. Breadth meant the fraction of unique TCRs that were SARS-CoV-2-associated, whereas depth meant the fraction of total T cells that were SARS-CoV-2-associated. Using the MIRA data, each spike-specific TCR was mapped to the spike region that the TCR reacts to and placed in a CD4 or CD8 class. Log10-transformed breadth and depth values were compared by one-way ANOVA with Sidak's multiple comparisons tests. As stored in TCRdb, this immuneACCESS dataset retains in-frame rearrangements with V and J assigned. A fraction of the clones does not appear; measured against another copy, unresolved V genes explain less than half of the discrepancy, and the remainder lacks a known reason. V and J calls and clone size are as listed in that table; D and trimming were resolved from the DNA. This sample comprises under 200,000 clones, roughly 92% of them detected only once. Clones ranked in the top ten supply around 1.6% of the sample.

To note about this clone: What antigen it recognizes has not been identified. No much larger clonotype is one base removed from it; base qualities were not supplied.

This receptor was identified in an adult in good health. Material: peripheral blood, obtained on day 0 of AZD1222 vaccination. The chain joins TRBV5-4 to TRBJ2-7, and TRBD1 matches 7 of the central bases. The nucleotide sequence reads TGTGCCAGCAGCCACGGACAGGTGACGTACGAGCAGTACTTC. Translated, it reads CASSHGQVTYEQYF.